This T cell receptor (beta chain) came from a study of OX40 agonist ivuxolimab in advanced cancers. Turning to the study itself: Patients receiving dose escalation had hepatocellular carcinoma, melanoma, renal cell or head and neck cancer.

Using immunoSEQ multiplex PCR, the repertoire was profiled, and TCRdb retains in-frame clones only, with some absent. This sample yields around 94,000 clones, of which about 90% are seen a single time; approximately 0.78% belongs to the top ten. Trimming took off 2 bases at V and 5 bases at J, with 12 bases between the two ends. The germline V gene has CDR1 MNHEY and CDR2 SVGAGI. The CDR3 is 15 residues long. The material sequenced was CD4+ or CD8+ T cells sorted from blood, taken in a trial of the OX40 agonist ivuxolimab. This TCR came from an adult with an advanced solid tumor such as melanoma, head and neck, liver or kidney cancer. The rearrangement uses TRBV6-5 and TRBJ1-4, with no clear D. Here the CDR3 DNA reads TGTGCCAGCAGTTACGGGGTCGCGATAAATGAAAAACTGTTTTTT. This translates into CASSYGVAINEKLFF.